The sequence of this TCR beta chain was determined in a study of cytomegalovirus exposure and HLA in healthy donors. Looking at the study overall: The Caucasian-associated ancestry cluster contained 81% of the 398 genotyped donors.

Vbeta (60) and Jbeta (13) primers were used in the PCR. Data came from immunoSEQ multiplex PCR; TCRdb stores just in-frame clones and leaves some out. The table has approximately 190,000 clones, 77% seen once. Findings and caveats of the study: HLA alleles were associated with some 17,000 TCR beta sequences in a later analysis at 0.05 false discovery rate. As a later analysis showed, a missense DCLRE1C variant was linked to trimming of TCR beta V- and J-genes.

On this clone itself: Its antigen is undetermined.

The CDR3 totals 15 residues. Looked up from germline, CDR1 is SGHTA and CDR2 is FQGNSA. Trimming left V 0 bases short and J 6 bases short, with 14 bases between. The V gene is TRBV7-2, the J gene TRBJ1-2; possible D gene TRBD1, 6 bases. The receptor comes from a woman aged 25 to 39 in good health and CMV-seropositive. Sequencing used PBMCs. CDR3 DNA sequence: TGTGCCAGCAGCTTAGCACAGGGTGTTGTGGATGGCTACACCTTC. Translated, it gives CASSLAQGVVDGYTF.